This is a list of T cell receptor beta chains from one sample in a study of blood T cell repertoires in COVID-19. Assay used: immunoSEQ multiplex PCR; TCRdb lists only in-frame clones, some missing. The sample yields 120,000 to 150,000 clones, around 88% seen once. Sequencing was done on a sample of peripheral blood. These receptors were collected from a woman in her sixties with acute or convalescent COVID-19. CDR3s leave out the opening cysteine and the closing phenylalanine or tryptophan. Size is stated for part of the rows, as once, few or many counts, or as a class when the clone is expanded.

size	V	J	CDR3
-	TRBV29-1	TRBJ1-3	SVSQGAGNTIY
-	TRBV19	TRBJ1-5	ASSPTGTGEQPQH
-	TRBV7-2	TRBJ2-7	ASSLSRSLAGGSYEQY
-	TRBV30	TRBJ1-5	AWSVRLGGMGNQPQH
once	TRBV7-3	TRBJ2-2	ASRKNQGAGELF
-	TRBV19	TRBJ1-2	ASRAGGNYGYT
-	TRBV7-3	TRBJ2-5	ASSLRAGQRETQY
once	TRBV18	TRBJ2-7	ASSPGGASAYEQY
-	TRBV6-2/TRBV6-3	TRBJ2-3	ASSPGWTSGGAGDTQY
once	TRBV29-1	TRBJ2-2	SAQTGAGELF
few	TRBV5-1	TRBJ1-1	ASSRYRVVSTEAF
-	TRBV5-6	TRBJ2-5	ASSFLAGGEETQY
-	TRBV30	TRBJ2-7	AAGRSSYEQY
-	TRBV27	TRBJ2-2	ASSITPGLPSTGELF
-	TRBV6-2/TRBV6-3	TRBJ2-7	ASSYFGRGREQY
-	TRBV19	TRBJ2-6	ASSIKGVDRAGANVLT
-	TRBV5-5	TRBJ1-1	ASSLAVPGQGSAF
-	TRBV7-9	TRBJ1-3	ASSPGGPRAGNTIY
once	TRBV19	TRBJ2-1	ASSTYSYNEQF
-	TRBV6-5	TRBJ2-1	ASATRRGDDEQF
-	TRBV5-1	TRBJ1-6	ASSTWDRGLNSPLH
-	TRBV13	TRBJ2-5	ASSLGPGQETQY
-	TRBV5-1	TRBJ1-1	ASSVDTTNTEAF